This T cell receptor (delta chain) appears in the sequencing data of a study of Vδ1+ human thymocytes. Study outcomes and limitations: Thymic delta-chain repertoires held around 20% Vdelta2 sequences and few Vdelta3, despite high sort purity. Thymic TRG and TRD repertoires appeared highly polyclonal. Donors shared many TRG clonotypes but few TRD clonotypes.

RNA was extracted from the cells and then reverse transcribed. Pooled V-gene forward primers with one constant-region reverse primer generated the CDR3 amplicons by multiplex PCR. TCRdb re-analyzed the multiplex PCR reads via CATT. The sample records approximately 19,000 delta-chain clones, over 7% being singletons. A few counts support this clone. Its target is not known. A much larger clone lies a single base off, so this may be a read error. This specimen includes other DNA sequences encoding the same CDR3. After alphabeta T cell depletion, CD3+ Vdelta1+ Vdelta2- thymocytes were sorted. Sorted Vdelta1+ thymocytes were about 97% to 99.6% pure. The CDR3 length is 13 residues. The V segment lost 7 bases and the J segment 6 bases; nucleotides outside the gene matches: 7. Germline-derived CDR1 and CDR2 are GEAIGNYY and EKD.

Source material: Vdelta1+ gamma-delta thymocytes from the thymus. The subset is: FACS-sorted CD3+ TCRalphabeta- TCRVdelta1+ TCRVdelta2- thymocytes. This TCR derives from a child less than two years old who had congenital heart surgery. J is TRDJ1 and V is TRDV2, with 10 nucleotides matching TRDD3. CDR3 residues: CACDWGMENKLIF. The CDR3 DNA reads TGTGCCTGCGACTGGGGGATGGAAAATAAACTCATCTTT.